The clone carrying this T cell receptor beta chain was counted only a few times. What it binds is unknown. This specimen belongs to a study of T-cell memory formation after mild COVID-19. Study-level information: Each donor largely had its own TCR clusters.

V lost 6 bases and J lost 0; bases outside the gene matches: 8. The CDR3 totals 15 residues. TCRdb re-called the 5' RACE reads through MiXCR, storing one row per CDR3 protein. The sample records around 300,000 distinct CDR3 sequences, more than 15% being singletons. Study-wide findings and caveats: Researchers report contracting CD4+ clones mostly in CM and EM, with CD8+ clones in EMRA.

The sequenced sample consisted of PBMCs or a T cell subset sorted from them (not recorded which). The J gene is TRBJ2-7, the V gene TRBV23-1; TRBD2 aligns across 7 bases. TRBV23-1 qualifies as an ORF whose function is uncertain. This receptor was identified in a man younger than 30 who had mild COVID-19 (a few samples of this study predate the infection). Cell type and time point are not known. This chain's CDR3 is CASSPWGGNSYEQYF. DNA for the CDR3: TGCGCCAGCAGCCCCTGGGGGGGGAACTCCTACGAGCAGTACTTC.